The 6 T cell receptor beta chains below all came from one sample that was sequenced in a study of CD8+ T cells in alopecia areata (dated by TCRdb to 2017 to 2018). This specimen's time point label, per the study, means: 24 weeks on oral tofacitinib. The treatment or condition label, read with the paper, signifies: oral pan-JAK inhibitor, 5-10 mg twice daily. Library preparation employed the immunoSEQ multiplex PCR assay. To provide template for TCR sequencing, every sample had RNA extracted and reverse transcribed into cDNA. In its TCRdb copy, this immuneACCESS table keeps in-frame sequences only and misses some clones. Where compared with another copy, unresolved V genes explain less than half of these, and the others have no known cause. The sample table shows 150,000 to 250,000 clones, and about three fifths are seen once. 5.5% of the sample lies in the top ten. The sequencing used CD4+ T cells sorted from blood, collected at week 24, from a patient treated with tofacitinib. The receptor set was obtained from a human donor with alopecia areata.

This clone was counted only a few times. This chain links TRBV15 with TRBJ2-1, with D unclear. V was shortened by 0 bases and J by 6 bases, with 9 bases between the two germline ends. The V gene's germline CDR1 is LNHNV and CDR2 YYDKDF (reference sequence). This CDR3 region has 14 residues. The chain's CDR3 is CATSRDLNSNEQFF. The CDR3 bases are TGTGCCACCAGCAGAGATCTTAATTCCAATGAGCAGTTCTTC.

Only one count was recorded for this clone. The CDR3 DNA sequence: TGCGCCAGCAGCTTAGTGGGCGGGAGGGTCTACAATGAGCAGTTCTTC. This sequence encodes CASSLVGGRVYNEQFF. The chain uses TRBV5-1 and TRBJ2-1; TRBD2 matches at 9 bases. The CDR3 runs 16 residues. V lost 2 bases to trimming and J lost 3 bases; unmatched junction nucleotides: 6. The germline gives CDR1 SGHRS, CDR2 YFSETQ.

The chain has TRBV9 and TRBJ1-6; 7 positions agree with TRBD1. Germline CDR1 and CDR2: SGDLS and YYNGEE. V was pared by 0 bases and J by 10 bases, with 4 bases of the junction left unmatched. This CDR3 is 14 amino acids long. CDR3 residues: CASSVGQGGSPLHF. The CDR3 coding sequence is TGTGCCAGCAGCGTAGGTCAGGGGGGCTCACCCCTCCACTTT. The whole variable domain, filled in from reference TRBV9 and TRBJ1-6, reads DSGVTQTPKHLITATGQRVTLRCSPRSGDLSVYWYQQSLDQGLQFLIQYYNGEERAKGNILERFSAQQFPDLHSELNLSSLELGDSALYFCASSVGQGGSPLHFGNGTRLTVT.

CDR3 region: CATSMVVPRETQYF. The CDR3 DNA sequence: TGTGCCACCAGCATGGTGGTTCCGCGAGAGACCCAGTACTTC. The chain joins TRBV15 to TRBJ2-5; D unclear. Germline V gene lookup returns CDR1 LNHNV and CDR2 YYDKDF (reference sequence). Between the trimmed V and J ends, which lost 4 bases and 4 bases, there was a span of 13 bases. This CDR3 contains 14 residues.

V is TRBV5-1 and J is TRBJ2-2, with 8 bases identical to TRBD1. V was clipped by 4 bases and J by 3 bases; unmatched bases: 8. The CDR3 has 16 amino acids. Germline lookup yields CDR1 SGHRS and CDR2 YFSETQ. The CDR3 sequence is CASSTRPTGDTGELFF. The DNA of the CDR3 is TGCGCCAGCAGCACAAGGCCGACAGGGGACACCGGGGAGCTGTTTTTT.

This clone has just a few counts. V is TRBV5-1 and J is TRBJ2-5, with TRBD2 matching 9 bases. With 4 bases clipped from V and 4 bases from J, the junction kept 14 bases outside the gene matches. The CDR3 consists of 17 residues. Germline V gives CDR1 SGHRS, CDR2 YFSETQ. The CDR3 region is CASSRNPTTSGGETQYF. In nucleotides, the CDR3 is TGCGCCAGCAGCCGAAACCCCACGACTAGCGGTGGAGAGACCCAGTACTTC.